This TCR beta chain was documented in a study of blood T cell repertoires in COVID-19. Across the study: Samples came from the United States, Italy and Spain, spanning acute and convalescent COVID-19.

V was cut by 7 bases and J by 3 bases, with 19 bases left in between. The germline V gene has CDR1 LGHNT and CDR2 FRNRAP. The CDR3 length is 15 residues. Sequencing was performed with immunoSEQ multiplex PCR; in TCRdb, only in-frame clones are kept and a portion is missing. The sample includes some 150,000 clones, 85% to 90% seen only once; the top ten take 1.5%. This receptor was identified in a woman in her sixties with acute or convalescent COVID-19. The sequenced material came from peripheral blood. The chain has TRBV12-5 and TRBJ2-7; possibly TRBD1 for D (6 bases). CDR3 DNA sequence: TGTGCTAGTGTCCCTCACCGGGACAACTTCTACGAGCAGTACTTC. This gives the protein CASVPHRDNFYEQYF.